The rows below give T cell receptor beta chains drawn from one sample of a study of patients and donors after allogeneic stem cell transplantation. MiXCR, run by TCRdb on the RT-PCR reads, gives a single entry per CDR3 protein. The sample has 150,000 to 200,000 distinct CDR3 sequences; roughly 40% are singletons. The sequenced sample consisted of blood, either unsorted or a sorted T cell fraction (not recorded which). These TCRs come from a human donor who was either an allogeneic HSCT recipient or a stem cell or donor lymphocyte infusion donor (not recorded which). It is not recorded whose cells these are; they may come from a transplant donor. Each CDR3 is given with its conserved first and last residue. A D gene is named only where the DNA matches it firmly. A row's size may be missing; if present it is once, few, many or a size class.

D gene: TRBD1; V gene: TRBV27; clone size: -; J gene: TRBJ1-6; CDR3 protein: CASSFGTEYSPLHF; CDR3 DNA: TGTGCCAGCAGTTTTGGGACAGAATATTCACCCCTCCACTTT
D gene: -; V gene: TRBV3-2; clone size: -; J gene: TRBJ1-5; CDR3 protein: CASSQVNRGVKPQHF; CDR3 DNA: TGTGCCAGCAGCCAAGTCAACAGGGGAGTAAAGCCCCAGCATTTT
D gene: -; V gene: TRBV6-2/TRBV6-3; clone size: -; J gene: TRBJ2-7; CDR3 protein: CASSWGSGKGVYEQYF; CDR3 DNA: TGTGCCAGCAGTTGGGGAAGCGGTAAAGGAGTCTACGAGCAGTACTTC
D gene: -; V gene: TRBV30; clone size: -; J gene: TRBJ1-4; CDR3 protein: CAWSEGELEKLFF; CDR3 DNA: TGTGCCTGGAGTGAAGGGGAACTCGAAAAACTGTTTTTT
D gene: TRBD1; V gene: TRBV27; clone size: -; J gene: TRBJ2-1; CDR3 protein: CASSQRQGPSNEQFF; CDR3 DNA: TGTGCCAGCAGTCAACGACAGGGCCCTTCCAATGAGCAGTTCTTC
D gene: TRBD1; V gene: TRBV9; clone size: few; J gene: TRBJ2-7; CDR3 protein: CASSVAGTGGYEQYF; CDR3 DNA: TGTGCCAGCAGCGTGGCCGGGACAGGGGGCTACGAGCAGTACTTC
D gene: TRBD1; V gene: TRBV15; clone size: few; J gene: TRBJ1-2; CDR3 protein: CATSREGQGANYGYTF; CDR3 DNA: TGTGCCACCAGCAGAGAGGGACAGGGGGCGAACTATGGCTACACCTTC
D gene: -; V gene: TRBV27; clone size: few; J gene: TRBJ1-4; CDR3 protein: CASSLSLGMNEKLFF; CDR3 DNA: TGTGCCAGCAGTTTATCGCTAGGCATGAATGAAAAACTGTTTTTT
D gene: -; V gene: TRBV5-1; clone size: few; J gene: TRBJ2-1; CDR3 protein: CASSLEAPSSYNEQFF; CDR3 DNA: TGCGCCAGCAGCTTGGAGGCGCCTAGCTCCTACAATGAGCAGTTCTTC
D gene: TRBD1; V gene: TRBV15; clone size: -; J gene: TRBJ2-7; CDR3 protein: CATSRRGQGLEQYF; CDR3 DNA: TGTGCCACCAGCCGACGAGGACAGGGTCTCGAGCAGTACTTC
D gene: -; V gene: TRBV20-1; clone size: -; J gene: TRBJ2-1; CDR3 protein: CSAITRDNEQFF; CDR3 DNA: TGCAGTGCCATTACTAGGGACAATGAGCAGTTCTTC
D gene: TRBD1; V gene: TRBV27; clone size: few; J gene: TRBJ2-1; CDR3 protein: CASSLYTPAGGVVYEQFF; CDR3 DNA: TGTGCCAGCAGTTTATATACCCCTGCAGGGGGCGTTGTCTATGAGCAGTTCTTC
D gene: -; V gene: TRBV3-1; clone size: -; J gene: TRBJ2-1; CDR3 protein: CASSQDVAAREQFF; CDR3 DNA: TGTGCCAGCAGCCAAGATGTGGCCGCCCGAGAGCAGTTCTTC
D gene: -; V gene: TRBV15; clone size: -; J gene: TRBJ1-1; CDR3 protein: CATSRDLGSEAFF; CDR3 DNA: TGTGCCACCAGCAGAGATTTAGGCAGTGAAGCTTTCTTT
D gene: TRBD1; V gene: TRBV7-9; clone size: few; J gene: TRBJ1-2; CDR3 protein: CASTRRTGTGGEGYTF; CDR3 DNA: TGTGCCAGCACCCGAAGGACCGGGACAGGGGGTGAGGGCTACACCTTC
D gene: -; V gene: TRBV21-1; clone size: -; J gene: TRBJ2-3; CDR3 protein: CASSTDTSLAGRSSGTDTQYF; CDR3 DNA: TGTGCCAGCAGCACCGACACCTCACTAGCGGGAAGATCCTCTGGCACAGATACGCAGTATTTT
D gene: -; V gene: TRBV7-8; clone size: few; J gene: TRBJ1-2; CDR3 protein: CASSLPRDGVYGYTF; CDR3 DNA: TGTGCCAGCAGCTTACCTAGAGACGGAGTCTATGGCTACACCTTC
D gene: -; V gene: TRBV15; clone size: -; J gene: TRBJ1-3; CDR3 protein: CATSSGNPGLLSGNTIYF; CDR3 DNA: TGTGCCACCAGCAGTGGCAACCCGGGACTCCTCTCTGGAAACACCATATATTTT
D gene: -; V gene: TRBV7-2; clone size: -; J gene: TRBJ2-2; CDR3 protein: CASSPTRSTGELFF; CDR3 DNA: TGTGCCAGCAGCCCTACCCGAAGCACCGGGGAGCTGTTTTTT
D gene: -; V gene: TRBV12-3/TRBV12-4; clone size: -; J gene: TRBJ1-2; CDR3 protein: CASHRVSFGYTF; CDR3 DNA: TGTGCCAGCCACAGGGTCAGCTTTGGCTACACCTTC
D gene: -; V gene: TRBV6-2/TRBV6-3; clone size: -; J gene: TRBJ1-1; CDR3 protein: CASSYGGRSTEAFF; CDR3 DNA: TGTGCCAGCAGTTACGGGGGGCGTAGCACTGAAGCTTTCTTT
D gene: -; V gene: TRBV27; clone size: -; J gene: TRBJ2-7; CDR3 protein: CASSALRGQSSYEQYF; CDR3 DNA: TGTGCCAGCAGCGCTTTGCGGGGACAAAGCTCCTACGAGCAGTACTTC
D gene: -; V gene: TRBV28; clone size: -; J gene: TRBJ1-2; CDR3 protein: CASSFPGAGYGYTF; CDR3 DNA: TGTGCCAGCAGTTTCCCAGGGGCGGGCTATGGCTACACCTTC
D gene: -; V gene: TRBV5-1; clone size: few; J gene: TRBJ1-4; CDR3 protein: CASSPSGRGEKLFF; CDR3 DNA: TGCGCCAGCAGCCCGTCCGGCCGTGGGGAAAAACTGTTTTTT
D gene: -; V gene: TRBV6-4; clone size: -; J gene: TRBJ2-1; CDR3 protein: CASSDSQGPYNEQFF; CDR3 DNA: TGTGCCAGCAGTGACTCTCAGGGACCCTACAATGAGCAGTTCTTC
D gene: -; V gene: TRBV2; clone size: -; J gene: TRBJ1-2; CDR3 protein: CASAYGDGYTF; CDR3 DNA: TGTGCCAGCGCCTACGGGGATGGCTACACCTTC
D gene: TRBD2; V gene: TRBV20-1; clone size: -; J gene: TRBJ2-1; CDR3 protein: CSAPSTKREPYNEQFF; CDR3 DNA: TGCAGTGCTCCTTCGACAAAGCGGGAGCCCTACAATGAGCAGTTCTTC
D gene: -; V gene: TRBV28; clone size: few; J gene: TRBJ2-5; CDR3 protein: CASRLQQETQYF; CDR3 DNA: TGTGCCAGCAGGTTGCAGCAAGAGACCCAGTACTTC
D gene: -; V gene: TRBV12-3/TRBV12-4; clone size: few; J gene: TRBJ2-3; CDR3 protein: CASSGGRGDTQYF; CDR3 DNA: TGTGCCAGTTCAGGAGGTCGCGGAGATACGCAGTATTTT
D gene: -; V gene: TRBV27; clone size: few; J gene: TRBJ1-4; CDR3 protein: CASSPQTGPGEKLFF; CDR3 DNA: TGTGCCAGCAGCCCTCAGACAGGACCCGGTGAAAAACTGTTTTTT
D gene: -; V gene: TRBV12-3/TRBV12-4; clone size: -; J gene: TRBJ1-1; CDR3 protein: CASIPLGGGLNTEAFF; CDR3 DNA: TGTGCCAGCATTCCCCTCGGTGGGGGTCTGAACACTGAAGCTTTCTTT
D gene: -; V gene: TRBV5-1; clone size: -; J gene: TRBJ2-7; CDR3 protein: CASSLEHPTRYEQYF; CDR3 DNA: TGCGCCAGCAGCTTGGAACACCCTACAAGGTACGAGCAGTACTTC
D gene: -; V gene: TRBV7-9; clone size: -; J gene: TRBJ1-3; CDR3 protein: CASSLGVNGNTIYF; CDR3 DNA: TGTGCCAGCAGCTTAGGAGTTAATGGAAACACCATATATTTT
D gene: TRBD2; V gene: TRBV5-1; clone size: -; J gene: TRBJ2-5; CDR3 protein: CASGGGRVIQETQYF; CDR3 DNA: TGCGCCAGCGGAGGCGGGAGGGTTATCCAAGAGACCCAGTACTTC
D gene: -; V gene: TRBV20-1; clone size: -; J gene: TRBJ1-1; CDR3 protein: CSASLGSPEAFF; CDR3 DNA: TGCAGTGCTAGCCTCGGATCACCTGAAGCTTTCTTT
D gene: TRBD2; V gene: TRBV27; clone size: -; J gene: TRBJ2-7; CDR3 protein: CASSRTSNYEQYF; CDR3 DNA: TGTGCCAGCAGCCGGACTAGCAACTACGAGCAGTACTTC
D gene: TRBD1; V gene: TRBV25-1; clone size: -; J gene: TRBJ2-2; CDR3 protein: CASRSTGERTGELFF; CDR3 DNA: TGTGCCAGCAGAAGTACAGGGGAGAGAACCGGGGAGCTGTTTTTT
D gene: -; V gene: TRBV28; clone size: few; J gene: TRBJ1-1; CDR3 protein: CASSPPGPMNTEAFF; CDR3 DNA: TGTGCCAGCAGCCCACCGGGACCCATGAACACTGAAGCTTTCTTT
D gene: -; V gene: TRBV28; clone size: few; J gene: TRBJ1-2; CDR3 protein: CASGGWSGGYGYTF; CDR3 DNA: TGTGCCAGCGGGGGATGGAGCGGAGGGTATGGCTACACCTTC
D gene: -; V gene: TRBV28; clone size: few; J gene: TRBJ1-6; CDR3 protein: CASSFYVAGSSYNSPLHF; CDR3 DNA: TGTGCCAGCAGTTTTTACGTGGCAGGGAGCTCCTATAATTCACCCCTCCACTTT
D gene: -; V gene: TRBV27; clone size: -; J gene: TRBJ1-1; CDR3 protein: CASSSVGDTEAFF; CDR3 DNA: TGTGCCAGCAGTTCGGTAGGGGACACTGAAGCTTTCTTT
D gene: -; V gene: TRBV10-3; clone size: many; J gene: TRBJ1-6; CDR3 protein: CAISESQGNSPLHF; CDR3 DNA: TGTGCCATCAGTGAGTCGCAGGGGAATTCACCCCTCCACTTT
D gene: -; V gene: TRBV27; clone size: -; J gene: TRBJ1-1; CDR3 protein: CASRLNPGATNTEAFF; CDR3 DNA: TGTGCCAGCAGACTAAATCCGGGAGCCACGAACACTGAAGCTTTCTTT
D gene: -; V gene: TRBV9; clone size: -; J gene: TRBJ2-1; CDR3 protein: CASSVVEGAEQFF; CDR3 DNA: TGTGCCAGCAGCGTAGTTGAGGGAGCTGAGCAGTTCTTC
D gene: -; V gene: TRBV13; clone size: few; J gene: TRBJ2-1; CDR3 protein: CASSARDYNEQFF; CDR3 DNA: TGTGCCAGCAGTGCCCGGGACTACAATGAGCAGTTCTTC
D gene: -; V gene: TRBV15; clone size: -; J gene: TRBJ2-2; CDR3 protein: CATTQGAGELFF; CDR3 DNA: TGTGCCACCACCCAGGGTGCCGGGGAGCTGTTTTTT
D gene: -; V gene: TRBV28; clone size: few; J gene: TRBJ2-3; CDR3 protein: CASSTRTITDTQYF; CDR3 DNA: TGTGCCAGCTCTACTAGGACAATCACAGATACGCAGTATTTT
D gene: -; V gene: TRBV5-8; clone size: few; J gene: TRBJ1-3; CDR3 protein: CASSFPGVGGNTIYF; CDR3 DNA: TGTGCCAGCAGCTTTCCAGGGGTTGGCGGAAACACCATATATTTT
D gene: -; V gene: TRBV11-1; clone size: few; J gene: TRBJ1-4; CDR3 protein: CASSVGNNEKLFF; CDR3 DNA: TGTGCCAGCAGCGTCGGGAATAATGAAAAACTGTTTTTT
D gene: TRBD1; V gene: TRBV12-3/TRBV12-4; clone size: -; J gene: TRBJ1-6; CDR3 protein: CASSFHHGTGFSPLHF; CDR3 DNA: TGTGCCAGCAGTTTCCATCATGGGACAGGGTTCTCACCCCTCCACTTT
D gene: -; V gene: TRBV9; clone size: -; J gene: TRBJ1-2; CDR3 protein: CASSPMTAYGYTF; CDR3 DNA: TGTGCCAGCAGCCCGATGACAGCATATGGCTACACCTTC
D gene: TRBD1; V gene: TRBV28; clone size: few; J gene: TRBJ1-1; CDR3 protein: CASSFRQGWITEAFF; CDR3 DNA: TGTGCCAGCAGTTTCCGACAGGGTTGGATCACTGAAGCTTTCTTT
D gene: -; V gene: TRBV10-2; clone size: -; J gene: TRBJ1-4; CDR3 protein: CASRDISTNEKLFF; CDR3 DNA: TGCGCCAGCAGAGACATTTCAACTAATGAAAAACTGTTTTTT
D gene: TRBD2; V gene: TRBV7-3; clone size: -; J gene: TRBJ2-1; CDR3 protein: CASSPYLTSGRGKNEQFF; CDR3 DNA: TGTGCCAGCAGCCCCTACCTGACTAGCGGGAGGGGTAAGAATGAGCAGTTCTTC
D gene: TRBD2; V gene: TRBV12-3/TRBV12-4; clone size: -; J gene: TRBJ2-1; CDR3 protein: CASTALGLAGVNEQFF; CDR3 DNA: TGTGCCAGCACCGCCCTGGGACTAGCGGGAGTTAATGAGCAGTTCTTC